The sequence of this T cell receptor (beta chain) was determined in a study of blood T cell repertoires in COVID-19. Overall study context: COVID-19 samples from acute and convalescent phases originated in the United States, Italy and Spain. PBMCs, B-cell-depleted T cells, or T cells provided the cDNA or gDNA that made up the material.

Assay: immunoSEQ multiplex PCR; the TCRdb copy retains only in-frame clones and omits some. Of a few hundred thousand clones listed, 70% to 90% are singletons. CDR1 is SGHTS and CDR2 is YDEGEE in the germline V gene. The CDR3 has 14 amino acids. The V gene end was trimmed by 3 bases and the J gene end by 3 bases; junction bases not matched to a gene: 4. The sequence came from a human donor in a cohort sampled during active COVID-19. This chain connects TRBV5-8 to TRBJ2-7, with 9 nucleotides matching TRBD2. Sample: peripheral blood. CDR3 DNA: TGTGCCAGCAGCTCACTAGCGGGCCTCTACGAGCAGTACTTC. Translation gives CASSSLAGLYEQYF.